What follows is one TCR beta chain and its context. Looked up from germline, CDR1 is ENHRY and CDR2 is SYGVKD. The CDR3 spans 16 residues. The V end was cut by 9 bases, the J end by 1 base, with 19 bases between. Original data processing: Estimation of nucleated cell counts relied on the amplification of reference gene primers. The repertoire was sequenced with immunoSEQ multiplex PCR; TCRdb's copy has only in-frame clones and lacks some. V, J and clone size derive from that table, while D and trimming were established from the DNA sequence. Of over 150,000 clones detected, approximately 88% appear once; the ten largest clones hold about 6.7%. Seattle's cohort entered during active infection and was followed longitudinally. This sample stems from a study of blood T cell repertoires in COVID-19. On the study more broadly: From T cells, B-cell-depleted T cells, or PBMCs came the material, which was cDNA or gDNA.

The chain combines TRBV10-3 with TRBJ1-3, with D tentatively TRBD1 (5 bases). The sequencing input was peripheral blood. The receptor comes from a woman in her 40s with COVID-19, enrolled during active disease. The CDR3 sequence: CAIWPQGSASGNTIYF. The CDR3, as DNA: TGTGCCATTTGGCCCCAGGGAAGTGCTTCTGGAAACACCATATATTTT.